These 21 T cell receptor beta chains were sequenced from one sample in a study of blood T cells in healthy people across ages. A second PCR of roughly 7 to 11 cycles used a sample-barcoded 5' primer and a J-beta primer mix. Each CDR3 protein is one row after TCRdb ran MiXCR on the 5' RACE reads. The sample includes about 1.1 million distinct CDR3 sequences, roughly two fifths of them seen just once. Sequencing was done on a sample of blood. Receptors were obtained from a man younger than 30 in good health.

The table lists this clonotype with a few counts. The chain has TRBV7-9 and TRBJ1-4; TRBD1 aligns across 8 bases. The germline V gene encodes CDR1 SEHNR and CDR2 FQNEAQ (reference sequence). The junction had 7 bases not matched to a gene; V was cut back by 4 bases and J by 3 bases. The CDR3 is 16 residues long. This CDR3 reads CASSSRGQNANEKLFF. Written as DNA, the CDR3 is TGTGCCAGCAGCTCCAGGGGGCAGAATGCTAATGAAAAACTGTTTTTT.

The gene calls are TRBV7-2 and TRBJ1-2; D not resolved. The CDR3 totals 16 residues. V was pared by 4 bases and J by 4 bases, with 19 bases between. The germline V gene has CDR1 SGHTA and CDR2 FQGNSA. This chain's CDR3 is CASSSQTAAGSYGYTF. The CDR3 DNA reads TGTGCCAGCAGCTCCCAAACCGCGGCGGGGTCCTATGGCTACACCTTC.

V and J are TRBV3-1 and TRBJ2-1; D unresolved. V was clipped by 2 bases and J by 7 bases, with 12 bases between them. CDR1 and CDR2 (germline): LGHDT, YNNKEL (reference sequence). This CDR3 has 14 amino acids. The CDR3 reads CASSQSDRENEQFF. The CDR3 region has the DNA TGTGCCAGCAGCCAATCCGATAGAGAGAATGAGCAGTTCTTC.

The J gene is TRBJ2-3, the V gene TRBV5-1; D unclear. Deletions cut 2 bases from V and 1 base from J, with 8 bases between. There are 14 residues in the CDR3. Germline V gene sequence: CDR1 SGHRS, CDR2 YFSETQ. The DNA for the CDR3 is TGCGCCAGCAGCTTAGACAAGCGCACAGATACGCAGTATTTT. It encodes CASSLDKRTDTQYF.

This clonotype was seen repeatedly, ten times or more. This rearrangement joins TRBV6-2 or TRBV6-3 to TRBJ2-7; no firm D call. CDR1 and CDR2 (germline): MNHEY, SVGEGT. The CDR3 loop spans 14 amino acids. V lost 0 bases, J lost 3 bases, and 9 bases lay in between. CDR3 amino acids: CASSYSQRHYEQYF. The CDR3 bases are TGTGCCAGCAGTTACTCGCAGCGCCACTACGAGCAGTACTTC.

With regard to this clonotype: Germline and junction disagree at one end, which may indicate a read error. V usage is TRBV10-3 and J usage is TRBJ1-6, with a tentative D call TRBD1 (5 bases). The CDR3 loop spans 15 amino acids. Germline-derived CDR1 and CDR2 are ENHRY and SYGVKD. CDR3 coding DNA: TGTGCCATCAGTGATTCAGGGCTTCATAATTCACCCCTCCGCTTT. Residues: CAISDSGLHNSPLRF.

This chain connects TRBV7-3 to TRBJ1-1, with 7 bases identical to TRBD1. J was trimmed by 1 base and V by 2 bases; bases with no gene match: 7. Germline loops: CDR1 SGHTA, CDR2 FQGTGA. The CDR3 consists of 16 residues. In DNA, the CDR3 is TGTGCCAGCAGCTTAGACCCCAGGGGGGGGAACACTGAAGCTTTCTTT. This sequence encodes CASSLDPRGGNTEAFF.

The genes are TRBV12-3 or TRBV12-4 and TRBJ2-3; D gene uncertain. Trimming cost V 1 base and J 11 bases, with 16 bases left between them. The CDR3 consists of 14 residues. The CDR3 loop is CASSLGDTRLKQYF. CDR3 coding DNA: TGTGCCAGCAGTTTAGGGGATACAAGGTTGAAGCAGTATTTT.

The chain has TRBV24-1 and TRBJ1-4, with D hard to call. CDR3 length: 15 residues. V lost 0 bases and J lost 7, with 11 bases in between. The germline V gene has CDR1 KGHDR and CDR2 SFDVKD. CDR3 amino acids: CATSDLVELGEKLFF. CDR3 sequence (DNA): TGTGCCACCAGTGATTTGGTTGAACTTGGTGAAAAACTGTTTTTT.

V usage is TRBV19 and J usage is TRBJ1-4, with D tentatively TRBD1 (6 bases). V was pared by 9 bases and J by 1 base, with 9 bases between. CDR1 is LNHDA and CDR2 is SQIVND in the germline V gene (reference sequence). CDR3 size: 13 residues. The CDR3 nucleotides are TGTGCCAGCTGGGACAAAACTAATGAAAAACTGTTTTTT. It translates to CASWDKTNEKLFF.

This chain uses TRBV20-1 with TRBJ1-5; a possible D gene is TRBD1 (5 bases). The CDR3 consists of 15 residues. V lost 2 bases to trimming and J lost 4 bases, with 15 bases between them. Germline CDR1 DFQATT, CDR2 SNEGSKA (reference sequence). For the CDR3, the DNA is TGCAGTGCTAGAACTGCCGGGACCGAGAATCAGCCCCAGCATTTT. Translation: CSARTAGTENQPQHF.

V and J are TRBV4-1 and TRBJ2-4, with no clear D. The germline gives CDR1 MGHRA, CDR2 YSYEKL. V dropped 0 bases and J dropped 5 bases, with 5 bases sitting between them. The CDR3 runs 13 residues. The CDR3 coding sequence is TGCGCCAGCAGCCAAGATCTCCAAAACATTCAGTACTTC. Residues: CASSQDLQNIQYF.

The chain employs TRBV6-4 and TRBJ2-1; TRBD2 aligns across 7 bases. The CDR3 runs to 14 residues. J was trimmed by 5 bases and V by 3 bases; bases with no gene match: 4. Germline CDR1 reads MRHNA; CDR2 reads SNTAGT. In DNA form, the CDR3 reads TGTGCCAGCAGTGAGCGGGGGTCACACAATGAGCAGTTCTTC. Its protein is CASSERGSHNEQFF.

The genes are TRBV24-1 and TRBJ2-5, with unresolved D. Germline V gives CDR1 KGHDR, CDR2 SFDVKD. The CDR3 runs to 11 residues. The V and J ends lost 7 bases and 11 bases respectively, with 13 bases between them. CDR3 coding DNA: TGTGCCACCAGCCGCGGAAATGAGCAGTACTTC. It specifies CATSRGNEQYF.

This clonotype was observed many times. The V call is TRBV4-3, the J call TRBJ2-3; no reliable D call. The V end lost 4 bases, the J end lost 4 bases, and 9 bases lay between the germline ends. CDR3 length: 13 residues. Per the germline V gene, CDR1 is LGHNA and CDR2 is YSLEER. The CDR3 bases are TGCGCCAGCAGCCCCCAAGGCGCAGATACGCAGTATTTT. It translates to CASSPQGADTQYF.

In its sample, this clonotype was seen many times. This sequence joins TRBV28 and TRBJ1-5; D gene ambiguous. In germline, CDR1 is MDHEN, CDR2 SYDVKM. V was clipped by 3 bases and J by 7 bases, with 10 bases between them. The CDR3 spans 13 residues. CDR3 in amino acids: CASSLTRHQPQHF. DNA for the CDR3: TGTGCCAGCAGTTTGACTCGACACCAGCCCCAGCATTTT.

The chain carries TRBV12-3 or TRBV12-4 and TRBJ1-1; TRBD1 aligns across 11 bases. With 6 bases clipped from V and 5 bases from J, the junction kept 14 bases outside the gene matches. CDR3 length: 17 residues. The CDR3 spells CASSHRSRTGGRTEAFF. In DNA form, the CDR3 reads TGTGCCAGCAGCCATCGTAGTAGGACAGGGGGCCGGACTGAAGCTTTCTTT.

V is TRBV28 and J is TRBJ2-4; no clear D. This CDR3 is 17 amino acids long. V lost 3 bases, J lost 0 bases, and 15 bases lay in between. CDR1 and CDR2 from the germline V gene are MDHEN and SYDVKM. The CDR3 bases are TGTGCCAGCAGTTTGAAGTCGGCAGACCTAGCCAAAAACATTCAGTACTTC. Translating it yields CASSLKSADLAKNIQYF.

The rearrangement uses TRBV10-3 and TRBJ1-2; D not certain. Germline loops: CDR1 ENHRY, CDR2 SYGVKD. Trimming left V 2 bases short and J 4 bases short, with 11 bases between. The CDR3 covers 14 residues. The CDR3 spells CAISETGNSYGYTF. The CDR3 nucleotides read TGTGCCATCAGTGAGACGGGGAACTCCTATGGCTACACCTTC.

This sequence joins TRBV5-1 and TRBJ1-1; the match to TRBD1 covers 9 bases. The CDR3 is 15 residues long. Per the germline V gene, CDR1 is SGHRS and CDR2 is YFSETQ. J lost 1 base, V lost 1 base, and 2 bases had no gene match. The CDR3 bases are TGCGCCAGCAGCTTGTGGGGACAGGGGAACACTGAAGCTTTCTTT. Its protein product is CASSLWGQGNTEAFF.

The chain has TRBV27 and TRBJ1-4, with TRBD1 as a possible D gene (6 bases). The CDR3 runs to 18 residues. V gave up 5 bases and J gave up 5 bases, with 24 bases separating them. CDR1 is MNHEY and CDR2 is SMNVEV in the germline V gene (reference sequence). In DNA, the CDR3 is TGTGCCAGCAGTCCAACCATATGGGACACAATTAAAAATGAAAAACTGTTTTTT. The encoded protein is CASSPTIWDTIKNEKLFF.